The clone carrying this TCR beta chain was recorded once. Its antigen is unidentified. Clones were sequenced by immunoSEQ multiplex PCR, and TCRdb holds only the in-frame ones, with some missing. The sample shows approximately 130,000 clones, about 92% of them seen only once. This sample was included in a study of OX40 agonist ivuxolimab in advanced cancers. Study as a whole: The patients received agonistic anti-OX40 (CD134) antibody ivuxolimab.

The CDR3 runs 11 residues. V was cut by 3 bases and J by 9 bases, with 9 bases left in between. CDR1 and CDR2 from the germline V gene are DFQATT and SNEGSKA (reference sequence). The sampling schedule covered blood at baseline, cycle 4 day 1, and cycle 7 day 1. Whole-study findings and limits: In CD8+ T cells, expanded clones were on average more numerous than in CD4+. In the 0.1 to 3.0 mg/kg range, CD4+ and CD8+ blood T cells had expanded clonally by week 6.

The V gene is TRBV20-1, the J gene TRBJ2-1; the D is unclear. The sample in question was CD4+ or CD8+ T cells sorted from blood, obtained in a trial of the OX40 agonist ivuxolimab. This TCR was sampled from an adult with an advanced solid tumor such as melanoma, head and neck, liver or kidney cancer. The CDR3 nucleotides read TGCAGTGCTAGTCGTGTCGGTGAGCAGTTCTTC. This encodes CSASRVGEQFF.